This T cell receptor beta chain was sequenced in a study of cytomegalovirus exposure and HLA in healthy donors. Whole-study results and caveats: Immune exposure information available was restricted to CMV serostatus.

A word on this clone: The antigen is not known.

Germline CDR1 PRHDT, CDR2 FYEKMQ (reference sequence). The CDR3 runs to 15 residues. V shed 4 bases, J shed 3 bases, and the junction held 4 bases outside the gene matches. PCR employed 60 Vbeta and 13 Jbeta primers. The data were produced by immunoSEQ multiplex PCR, yet TCRdb's version contains in-frame clones alone and is incomplete. This sample carries some 120,000 clones, around 78% of them seen once, and the ten largest clones take just under 6.5%. This receptor was taken from a woman in her thirties or forties in good health and CMV-seronegative. Input material: PBMCs. The chain combines TRBV13 with TRBJ2-3; 10 nucleotides match TRBD2. CDR3 bases: TGTGCCAGCAGCTACTCTAGCGGGAGAACAGATACGCAGTATTTT. Translation: CASSYSSGRTDTQYF.